The TCR beta chain under discussion was sequenced for a study of OX40 agonist ivuxolimab in advanced cancers. The method was immunoSEQ multiplex PCR; TCRdb's version includes in-frame clones alone and lacks a portion of them. Of over 40,000 clones listed, 88% are singletons. Source: CD4+ or CD8+ T cells sorted from blood, taken in a trial of the OX40 agonist ivuxolimab. The clonotype comes from an adult with an advanced solid tumor such as melanoma, head and neck, liver or kidney cancer.

CDR3 sequence: CASSFPGTGAEKLFF. The DNA for the CDR3 is TGTGCCAGCAGCTTCCCCGGGACAGGGGCAGAAAAACTGTTTTTT. The rearrangement joins TRBV28 to TRBJ1-4; 10 positions agree with TRBD1. Per the germline V gene, CDR1 is MDHEN and CDR2 is SYDVKM. V shed 6 bases and J 8 bases; nucleotides not matched to a gene: 9. The CDR3 is 15 residues long.